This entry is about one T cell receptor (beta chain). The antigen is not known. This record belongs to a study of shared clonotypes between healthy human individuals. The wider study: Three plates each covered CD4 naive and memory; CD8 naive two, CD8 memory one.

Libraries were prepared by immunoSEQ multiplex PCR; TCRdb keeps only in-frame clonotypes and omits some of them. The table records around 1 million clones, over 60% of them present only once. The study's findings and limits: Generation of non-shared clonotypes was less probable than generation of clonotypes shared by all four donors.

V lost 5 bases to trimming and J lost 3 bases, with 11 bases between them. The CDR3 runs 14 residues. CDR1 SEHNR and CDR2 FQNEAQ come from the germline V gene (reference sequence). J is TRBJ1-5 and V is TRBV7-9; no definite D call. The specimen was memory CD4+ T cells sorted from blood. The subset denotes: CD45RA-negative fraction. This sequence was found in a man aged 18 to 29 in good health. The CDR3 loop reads CASSLDGNNQPQHF. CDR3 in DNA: TGTGCCAGCAGCCTGGACGGGAACAATCAGCCCCAGCATTTT.